The T cell receptor beta chain under discussion was sequenced for a study of blood T cell repertoires in COVID-19 (dated by TCRdb to the early 2020s). With respect to the entire study: Collaborator samples came from the United States, Italy and Spain and covered acute and convalescent phases of COVID-19. Deeply sampled blood TCRbeta repertoires from subjects exposed to, actively infected with, or recovered from COVID-19 were included in the dataset. Samples were obtained from the ongoing ImmuneRACE study (first 160 participants) and from approximately 1,200 subjects provided by 6 global collaborators. The repertoires were released in a freely available public database intended as a resource for research on the immune response to SARS-CoV-2. The material from the prospective study consisted of cDNA or gDNA derived from T cells, B-cell-depleted T cells, or PBMCs. Where available, HLA class I and class II types were taken from metadata supplied by the sample provider and were not determined by assay-based typing. Nearly every sample came with metadata listing a de-identified subject ID, COVID-19 status, age in years and sex.

Overall study results and their limits: The amount of clinical and demographic metadata varied by source and participant and was provided uncurated.

Whole blood was collected in K2EDTA tubes by collaborating institutions according to the institutions' own protocols. For TCRbeta analysis, collaborators shipped samples as frozen whole blood, isolated PBMCs, or DNA extracted from either of those sample types. TCRbeta CDR3 regions were amplified from genomic DNA by means of the immunoSEQ Assay, a bias-controlled multiplex PCR. Processing in the source paper ran as follows. Within the assay, amplification of reference gene primers was used to estimate how many nucleated cells each sample contained. Sequence reads were collapsed and filtered to measure the absolute abundance of every unique TCRbeta CDR3 rearrangement. For each sample, productive Simpson clonality was calculated by taking the square root of Simpson's diversity index across productive rearrangements. TCRdb obtained this table from immuneACCESS and retained in-frame rearrangements with V and J assigned. These tables miss some clones; where compared with another copy, unresolved V genes account for less than half of the shortfall, and the remainder is unexplained. The DNA gave D and trimming, while V, J and clone size come from that table. The sample data list approximately 270,000 clones, and roughly nine tenths of these were observed just once. Jointly, the top ten make up roughly 2.1% of the sample.

Notes on this clone: This receptor's antigen is unknown. There are no base qualities to consult, and no much larger clone falls within one base.

Cut back by 6 bases and 11 bases, the V and J ends lie 19 bases apart. The CDR3 runs 13 amino acids, cysteine and phenylalanine included. The kept DNA is CDR3 alone, 39 bases in frame from the first base. What was sequenced was peripheral blood. The TCR comes from a man in his fifties with acute or convalescent COVID-19. The chain uses TRBV12-3 or TRBV12-4 and TRBJ1-1; a weak D assignment points to TRBD1 (6 bases agree). CDR3 reads: CASSPQIRGEAFF. The nucleotides are TGTGCCAGCAGCCCCCAAATCAGGGGAGAGGCTTTCTTT.